The clone carrying this TCR beta chain was seen more than once but under ten times. What it binds is unknown. This sample was included in a study of T cells after yellow fever vaccination. MiXCR was run by TCRdb on the 5' RACE reads, yielding one entry per CDR3 protein. The sample includes 200,000 to 300,000 distinct CDR3 sequences, 10% to 15% of them seen just once. Study-level points and caveats: Weaker overall, the secondary response nonetheless peaked faster (day 5 versus 15). One caveat is that FACS-sorted repertoires could contain abundant clonotypes contaminating from the bulk population.

Germline CDR1 and CDR2: SQVTM and ANQGSEA. Trimming left V 3 bases short and J 1 base short, with 17 bases between. The CDR3 extends over 16 amino acids. This rearrangement joins TRBV29-1 to TRBJ2-3; D might be TRBD1 or TRBD2, each matching 6 bases. Sample: CD4+ T cells sorted from PBMCs, taken 45 days after the yellow fever booster vaccination. The receptor comes from a man aged 25-45 years who received the YFV17D yellow fever vaccine. CDR3 bases: TGCAGCGTTGATAGGCGGAGGGGGGCCGGCACAGATACGCAGTATTTT. Its translation is CSVDRRRGAGTDTQYF.